What follows are 8 T cell receptor beta chains derived from one specimen sequenced in a study of cytomegalovirus exposure and HLA in healthy donors. Assay: immunoSEQ multiplex PCR; the TCRdb copy retains only in-frame clones and omits some. This sample carries 330,000 or so clones, roughly 89% of them seen once, and the ten largest clones take 0.7% to 0.85%. The sequencing sample was made of PBMCs. These receptors came from a woman between 18 and 29 years old in good health and CMV-seronegative.

The gene calls are TRBV6-1 and TRBJ1-5; TRBD1 matches 8 bases. V was pared by 6 bases and J by 4 bases, with 8 bases of the junction left unmatched. Per germline, CDR1 MNHNS and CDR2 SASEGT. The CDR3 is 15 amino acids. The CDR3 region has the DNA TGTGCCAGCAGGGACAGGGTGATAGGAAATCAGCCCCAGCATTTT. This gives the protein CASRDRVIGNQPQHF.

This clone was detected only once. The rearrangement links TRBV9 to TRBJ2-3; 10 positions agree with TRBD2. The trim removed 0 bases at V and 4 bases at J, leaving 5 bases unmatched. The CDR3 runs to 16 residues. The germline V gene encodes CDR1 SGDLS and CDR2 YYNGEE. Here the CDR3 reads CASSVELAGQADTQYF. CDR3 bases: TGTGCCAGCAGCGTAGAACTAGCGGGACAAGCAGATACGCAGTATTTT.

The table lists this clone with a few counts. This chain links TRBV4-1 with TRBJ1-5, with 8 bases lining up with TRBD1. The CDR3 length is 16 residues. Trimming removed 3 bases from V and 5 bases from J; junction bases left unmatched: 9. The germline gives CDR1 MGHRA, CDR2 YSYEKL. The CDR3: CASSHPDRVGDQPQHF. The CDR3 DNA sequence: TGCGCCAGCAGCCACCCGGACAGGGTGGGGGATCAGCCCCAGCATTTT.

V is TRBV10-3 and J is TRBJ2-7; D ambiguous. Germline loops: CDR1 ENHRY, CDR2 SYGVKD. This CDR3 has 11 amino acids. V was cut by 4 bases and J by 4 bases, with 5 bases left in between. The CDR3 spells CAISGTYEQYF. The CDR3, as DNA: TGTGCCATCAGTGGAACATACGAGCAGTACTTC.

This clone was seen a single time. The chain has TRBV18 and TRBJ1-4, with a tentative D call TRBD1 (5 bases). Between the trimmed V and J ends, which lost 2 bases and 7 bases, there was a span of 14 bases. The length of the CDR3 is 15 residues. CDR1 is KGHSH and CDR2 is LQKENI in the germline V gene. The CDR3 region is CASSPGANRAEKLFF. For the CDR3, the DNA is TGTGCCAGCTCACCAGGGGCCAACCGGGCTGAAAAACTGTTTTTT.

The chain has TRBV27 and TRBJ2-7; 7 positions agree with TRBD1. Looked up from germline, CDR1 is MNHEY and CDR2 is SMNVEV (reference sequence). The CDR3 consists of 13 residues. With V trimmed by 8 bases and J by 4 bases, 8 bases remained unmatched. The CDR3, as DNA: TGTGCCAGCCGGTCCGGGACAGCTTACGAGCAGTACTTC. Amino acids: CASRSGTAYEQYF.

This clone has just one count. The rearrangement uses TRBV5-4 and TRBJ2-1; weak D call: TRBD2 (6 bases). The V gene lost 9 bases and the J gene lost 8 bases, with 21 bases spanning the gap. CDR3 length: 14 residues. The germline V gene encodes CDR1 SGHNT and CDR2 YYREEE (reference sequence). In DNA form, the CDR3 reads TGTGCCACCTTAGTTGACGGGAGTCTCGATGAGCAGTTCTTC. Amino acids: CATLVDGSLDEQFF.

V gene TRBV9 combines with J gene TRBJ1-2, with D possibly being TRBD1 (6 bases). Germline-derived CDR1 and CDR2 are SGDLS and YYNGEE. Between the trimmed V and J ends, which lost 0 bases and 7 bases, there was a span of 16 bases. The CDR3 has 15 residues. The CDR3 DNA sequence: TGTGCCAGCAGCGTAGGAGGGGGGGTACTTGTTGGCTACACCTTC. It encodes CASSVGGGVLVGYTF.